There are a few counts of the clone carrying this TCR beta chain. Its antigen remains unknown. This specimen comes from a study of T cell responses to AZD1222 COVID-19 vaccine. The V and J ends lost 2 bases and 4 bases respectively, with 20 bases between them. Germline CDR1 is MNHEY and CDR2 is SVGEGT. CDR3 length equals 17 residues. Repertoires were generated with immunoSEQ multiplex PCR, while TCRdb's copy carries only in-frame clones and drops some. Of around 120,000 clones listed, approximately 83% are singletons. Notes on the study in general: Vaccine-associated CD4 TCRs spanned spike, dominant at 160-218 and 743-854. Most donors were white British, females outnumbered males, and clonal diversity was possibly underestimated. Every sample of the repertoires postdated the peak T cell response. Unmutated variant regions are reportedly targeted by nearly half of spike-specific TCRs.

The specimen was peripheral blood, collected on day 0 of MenACWY control vaccination. The origin of this receptor is an adult in good health. The J gene is TRBJ1-2, the V gene TRBV6-2 or TRBV6-3; D call uncertain. The CDR3 protein is CASSYNSPHQRSYGYTF. DNA for the CDR3: TGTGCCAGCAGTTACAACTCTCCCCATCAGCGGAGCTATGGCTACACCTTC.